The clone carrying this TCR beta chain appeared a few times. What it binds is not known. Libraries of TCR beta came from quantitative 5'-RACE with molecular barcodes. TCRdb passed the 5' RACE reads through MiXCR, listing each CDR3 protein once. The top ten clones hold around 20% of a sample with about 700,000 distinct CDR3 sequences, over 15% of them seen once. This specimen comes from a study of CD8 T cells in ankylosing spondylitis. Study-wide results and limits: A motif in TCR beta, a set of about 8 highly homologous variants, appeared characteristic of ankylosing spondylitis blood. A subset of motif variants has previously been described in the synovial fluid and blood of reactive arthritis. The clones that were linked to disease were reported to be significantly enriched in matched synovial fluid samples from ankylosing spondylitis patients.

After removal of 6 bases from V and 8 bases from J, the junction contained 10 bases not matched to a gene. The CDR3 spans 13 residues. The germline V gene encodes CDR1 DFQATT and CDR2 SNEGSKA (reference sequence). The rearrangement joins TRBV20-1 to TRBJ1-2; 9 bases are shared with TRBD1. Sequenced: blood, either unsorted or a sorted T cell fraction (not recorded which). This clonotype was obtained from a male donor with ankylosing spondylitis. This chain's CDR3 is CSAHGQGIWGYTF. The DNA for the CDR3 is TGCAGTGCACATGGACAGGGGATTTGGGGCTACACCTTC.